Listed below are T cell receptor beta chains from one sample, sequenced in a study of CD4+ T cells in melanoma. The data were produced by immunoSEQ multiplex PCR, yet TCRdb's version contains in-frame clones alone and is incomplete. The table lists approximately 9,400 clones, around 65% of them singletons, with approximately 13% in the top ten. The sample taken for sequencing was cells from a culture (not recorded whether cultured in vitro). These receptors were taken from a human donor with melanoma. CDR3s include the opening cysteine and the closing phenylalanine or tryptophan. Fields, in order: J gene, clone size, V gene, D gene, CDR3 DNA, CDR3 protein. The D gene is left open where the match is weak. Rows give clone size only sometimes, using once, few, many, or a class for an expanded clone.

>TRBJ1-5|.|TRBV18|.
TGTGCCAGCTCACCAGACGGGGGCCTGGGACAGCCCCAGCATTTT
CASSPDGGLGQPQHF
>TRBJ2-7|.|TRBV4-1|TRBD1
TGCGCCAGCAGCCACGGGACAGGTGGAACCTACGAGCAGTACTTC
CASSHGTGGTYEQYF
>TRBJ2-2|.|TRBV18|.
TGTGCCAGCTCACCACCGTCGAAGAACACCGGGGAGCTGTTTTTT
CASSPPSKNTGELFF
>TRBJ2-7|.|TRBV6-1|TRBD1
TGTGCCAGCTGGACCGGGACAGGGCCCGACTACGAGCAGTACTTC
CASWTGTGPDYEQYF
>TRBJ2-7|few|TRBV2|TRBD2
TGTGCCAGCAGGGACTTGGGAGGGTACGAGCAGTACTTC
CASRDLGGYEQYF
>TRBJ2-5|once|TRBV7-9|.
TGTGCCAGCAGCTTAGGCTCTACCACCAGACAAGAGACCCAGTACTTC
CASSLGSTTRQETQYF
>TRBJ2-1|.|TRBV5-1|.
TGCGCCAGCAGCTTACCCTCGGACGAGCAGTTCTTC
CASSLPSDEQFF
>TRBJ2-7|.|TRBV7-9|TRBD2
TGTGCCAGCACCCCCGGGAGTAGCGGGTCCTACGAGCAGTACTTC
CASTPGSSGSYEQYF
>TRBJ2-5|.|TRBV11-1|TRBD1
TGTGCCAGCAGGAGGGGACAGGGGCAGTGGGAGACCCAGTACTTC
CASRRGQGQWETQYF
>TRBJ2-6|.|TRBV27|.
TGTGCCAGCACCCAAGGTGGGGCCTCTGGGGCCAACGTCCTGACTTTC
CASTQGGASGANVLTF
>TRBJ2-7|few|TRBV7-9|.
TGTGCCAGCAGTCGGCAGGGGCTCGGGCAGATAGGCGAGCAGTACTTC
CASSRQGLGQIGEQYF
>TRBJ1-6|.|TRBV5-1|TRBD1
TGCGCCAGCAGCTCGGGACAGAGCAACTCACCCCTCCACTTT
CASSSGQSNSPLHF
>TRBJ1-2|few|TRBV5-6|.
TGTGCCAGCAGCTTGGGGAGGGTAGACTATGGCTACACCTTC
CASSLGRVDYGYTF
>TRBJ2-1|.|TRBV15|TRBD1
TGTGCCACCAGCAGAGTCCCGGGACAGGGACGCAATGAGCAGTTCTTC
CATSRVPGQGRNEQFF
>TRBJ2-7|.|TRBV30|TRBD2
TGTGCCTGGCCCAGTTTTTCTTCGGGAGGCGAGCAGTACTTC
CAWPSFSSGGEQYF
>TRBJ1-1|once|TRBV30|.
TGTGCCTGGAACAGGGCGAACACTGAAGCTTTCTTT
CAWNRANTEAFF
>TRBJ2-5|.|TRBV11-2|TRBD2
TGTGCCAGCAGCTTAGTACTAGCGGGGGCCCAAGAGACCCAGTACTTC
CASSLVLAGAQETQYF
>TRBJ2-7|.|TRBV19|TRBD2
TGTGCCAGTAGTAACCAGACTAGCTGGGACCCCCACGAGCAGTACTTC
CASSNQTSWDPHEQYF
>TRBJ2-1|.|TRBV7-9|.
TGTGCCAGCAGAGCGTCTTCCTACAATGAGCAGTTCTTC
CASRASSYNEQFF
>TRBJ1-5|.|TRBV5-6|TRBD1
TGTGCCAGCAGCGCCAGGGGGAAAGGGCAGCCCCAGCATTTT
CASSARGKGQPQHF
>TRBJ2-7|.|TRBV2|.
TGTGCCACCTCCCGCGGAGAAGTGCACGAGCAGTACTTC
CATSRGEVHEQYF
>TRBJ1-5|few|TRBV5-6|.
TGTGCCAGCAGCTTCGGGAGCAATCAGCCCCAGCATTTT
CASSFGSNQPQHF
>TRBJ2-1|.|TRBV4-2|.
TGTGCCAGCAGCCAAGATACCAGGAATGAGCAGTTCTTC
CASSQDTRNEQFF
>TRBJ2-5|once|TRBV4-2|TRBD2
TGTGCCAGCAGCCAAGCCGGGCTAGCGGGGGTAGCGGGAGAGACCCAGTACTTC
CASSQAGLAGVAGETQYF
>TRBJ1-5|.|TRBV18|TRBD1
TGTGCCAGCTCAATCAACAGGGGTTTGAACAATCAGCCCCAGCATTTT
CASSINRGLNNQPQHF
>TRBJ1-6|few|TRBV4-1|.
TGCGCCAGCAGCCGATTTTCGGGCAGACTCGGGTCACCCCTCCACTTT
CASSRFSGRLGSPLHF
>TRBJ1-6|.|TRBV7-9|.
TGTGCCAGCAGCCCCCGGAATTCACCCCTCCACTTT
CASSPRNSPLHF
>TRBJ2-3|.|TRBV5-6|TRBD2
TGTGCCAGCAGCTTACGGACTAGCGGGGGGGCGGGTACGCAGTATTTT
CASSLRTSGGAGTQYF
>TRBJ1-2|.|TRBV5-4|.
TGTGCCAGCAGCTTAACCGGGCGCAACTATGGCTACACCTTC
CASSLTGRNYGYTF
>TRBJ1-5|.|TRBV6-1|.
TGTGCCAGCAAAGCGGGGGGACTACCCAATCAGCCCCAGCATTTT
CASKAGGLPNQPQHF
>TRBJ2-7|.|TRBV7-9|.
TGTGCCAGCAGCCTCCCAACGGGACAAACCTACGAGCAGTACTTC
CASSLPTGQTYEQYF
>TRBJ1-2|few|TRBV9|TRBD1
TGTGCCAGCAGCCCTGACAGGGACTATGGCTACACCTTC
CASSPDRDYGYTF
>TRBJ1-2|.|TRBV27|.
TGTGCCAGCAGCCTACTCAACAGGTCACCCTTCGGTGGCTACACCTTC
CASSLLNRSPFGGYTF